Ten or more counts support the clone carrying this T cell receptor beta chain. Its specificity is not known. The data were taken from a study of neurological immune-mediated disorders. Study-wide points: The level of TCR clonal expansion was highest in patients with HTLV-1-associated myelopathy and lowest in multiple sclerosis, where it fell below the level seen in healthy controls.

Sorted libraries were made with approximately 920,000 CD4+ or CD8+ T cells. TCRdb used MiXCR to reprocess the 5' RACE reads, holding one entry per CDR3 protein. The repertoire holds 30,000 to 45,000 distinct CDR3 sequences, with 11% as singletons. V gave up 3 bases and J gave up 4 bases; unmatched junction bases: 8. The CDR3 has 15 amino acids. Germline V gene sequence: CDR1 LGHDT, CDR2 YNNKEL (reference sequence). The origin of this receptor is a woman aged 25-40 years with HTLV-1-associated myelopathy (HAM/TSP). Sequenced input: CD4+ T cells from blood. This chain joins TRBV3-1 and TRBJ1-2; 7 nucleotides line up with TRBD1. CDR3 DNA: TGTGCCAGCAGCCATCGAAGTGGACAGGTCTATGGCTACACCTTC. Encoded protein: CASSHRSGQVYGYTF.